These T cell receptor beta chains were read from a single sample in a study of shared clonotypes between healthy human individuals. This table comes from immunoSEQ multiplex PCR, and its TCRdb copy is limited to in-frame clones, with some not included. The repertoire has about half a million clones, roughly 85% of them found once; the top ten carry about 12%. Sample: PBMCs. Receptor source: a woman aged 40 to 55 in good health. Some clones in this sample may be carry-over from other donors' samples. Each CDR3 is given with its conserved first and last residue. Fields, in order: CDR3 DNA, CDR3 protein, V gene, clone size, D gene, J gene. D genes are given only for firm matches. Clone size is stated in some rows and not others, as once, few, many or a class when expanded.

TGTGCCAGCAGCCCCAGGATCAGCTACACCTTC | CASSPRISYTF | TRBV11-2 | many | . | TRBJ1-2
TGTGCCAGCAGCCTTAGGACCCCCGGGGGCTATGGCTACACCTTC | CASSLRTPGGYGYTF | TRBV7-9 | once | . | TRBJ1-2
TGTGCCAGCACTCCGGGGACAGGGCCCTACAATGAGCAGTTCTTC | CASTPGTGPYNEQFF | TRBV2 | . | TRBD1 | TRBJ2-1
TGTGCCAGCAGCCCCCGGGACAGATACGCTGAAGCTTTCTTT | CASSPRDRYAEAFF | TRBV9 | . | TRBD1 | TRBJ1-1
TGCGCCAGCAGCTTGGAAGGCGGTGCGCGCACAGATACGCAGTATTTT | CASSLEGGARTDTQYF | TRBV5-1 | . | . | TRBJ2-3
TGTGCCAGCAGAGAAAGACTAGCGGGCGGCAATGAGCAGTTCTTC | CASRERLAGGNEQFF | TRBV2 | . | TRBD2 | TRBJ2-1
TGTGCCAGCAGTTACTGGACAGGGGGCGAGAGAGGCTACACCTTC | CASSYWTGGERGYTF | TRBV6-6 | . | TRBD1 | TRBJ1-2
TGTGCCACCAGCCCTCTTAGCGGGAGAAATCACAATGAGCAGTTCTTC | CATSPLSGRNHNEQFF | TRBV15 | few | TRBD2 | TRBJ2-1
TGCGCCTCGGGGAGGGGGAACTCGAACACCGGGGAGCTGTTTTTT | CASGRGNSNTGELFF | TRBV5-1 | . | . | TRBJ2-2
TGTGCCAGCGGGCTTTTGGGACAGGGGGCTTTCTTT | CASGLLGQGAFF | TRBV28 | . | TRBD1 | TRBJ1-1
TGTGCCAGCAGCCAGGACAGGGTCGGGAGTGAGCAGTTCTTC | CASSQDRVGSEQFF | TRBV11-2 | . | TRBD1 | TRBJ2-1
TGTGCCAGCAGCGTAGGGACTAGCAATCACTACGAGCAGTACTTC | CASSVGTSNHYEQYF | TRBV9 | . | TRBD2 | TRBJ2-7
TGTGCCAGCAGCTTAGCGCCGGCAGCTATCTCTGGAAACACCATATATTTT | CASSLAPAAISGNTIYF | TRBV7-2 | . | . | TRBJ1-3
TGTGCCAGCAGCTTTTCGACACACTACAATGAGCAGTTCTTC | CASSFSTHYNEQFF | TRBV7-2 | many | . | TRBJ2-1
TGTGCCAGCAGCCGACTGAACTTATACGAGCAGTACTTC | CASSRLNLYEQYF | TRBV14 | . | . | TRBJ2-7
TGTGCCAGCAGTCCTTTCTCCGAGCAGTACTTC | CASSPFSEQYF | TRBV2 | . | . | TRBJ2-7
TGTGCCAGCAGGGCGTATTCTAGCGGTAGCACAGATACGCAGTATTTT | CASRAYSSGSTDTQYF | TRBV9 | once | TRBD2 | TRBJ2-3
TGTGCCAGCAGTTACTCGGGAGGGGTCAATGAGCAGTTCTTC | CASSYSGGVNEQFF | TRBV6-5 | . | TRBD2 | TRBJ2-1
TGTGCCAGCAGCCCACGGACTAGCGGGAGGCCTCTATACAATGAGCAGTTCTTC | CASSPRTSGRPLYNEQFF | TRBV9 | . | TRBD2 | TRBJ2-1
TGTGCCAGCTCACCACCGGCAGGGAAGGAGACCCAGTACTTC | CASSPPAGKETQYF | TRBV18 | . | . | TRBJ2-5
TGTGCCAGCAGCTTAATGGCCACTACAGATACGCAGTATTTT | CASSLMATTDTQYF | TRBV7-3 | once | . | TRBJ2-3
TGCAGGGGGGACAGGGGAGAACTAGCCAAAAACATTCAGTACTTC | CRGDRGELAKNIQYF | TRBV29-1 | . | TRBD1 | TRBJ2-4
TGTGCCAGCAGCTTAGCCCCGTCCGGGGCCAACGTCCTGACTTTC | CASSLAPSGANVLTF | TRBV7-9 | . | . | TRBJ2-6
TGTGCCAGCAGTGGAACAGGGTATGGAAACTACTACGAGCAGTACTTC | CASSGTGYGNYYEQYF | TRBV2 | . | . | TRBJ2-7
TGTGCCAGCAGTGGTACAGGGGGCGCAAACACCGGGGAGCTGTTTTTT | CASSGTGGANTGELFF | TRBV2 | few | TRBD1 | TRBJ2-2
TGTGCCAGCAGCCCCACGGGTTACGAGCAGTACTTC | CASSPTGYEQYF | TRBV6-1 | . | . | TRBJ2-7
TGTGCCAGCATCGGACTAGCGGGAGATACGCAGTATTTT | CASIGLAGDTQYF | TRBV7-9 | few | TRBD2 | TRBJ2-3
TGTGCCAGCAGCCAGGGGCGGACTAGCGGGGCCTACGAGCAGTACTTC | CASSQGRTSGAYEQYF | TRBV4-2 | few | TRBD2 | TRBJ2-7
TGTGCCAGTAGAATGGTAGGGGCGGTATCCAAAAACATTCAGTACTTC | CASRMVGAVSKNIQYF | TRBV19 | . | . | TRBJ2-4
TGTGCCAGCAGACAGACAGTTTCTAGCTCCTACAATGAGCAGTTCTTC | CASRQTVSSSYNEQFF | TRBV7-9 | . | . | TRBJ2-1
TGTGCCAGCAGTCCCTGGACCCAAGGTGCGGATACGCAGTATTTT | CASSPWTQGADTQYF | TRBV6-5 | . | . | TRBJ2-3
TGCGCCAGCAGCCAAGGGACTAGCGGGCCTTACAATGAGCAGTTCTTC | CASSQGTSGPYNEQFF | TRBV4-1 | . | TRBD2 | TRBJ2-1
TGTGCCAGCAGTTACTCCGGGTGGGGAAATCAGCCCCAGCATTTT | CASSYSGWGNQPQHF | TRBV6-6 | . | . | TRBJ1-5
TGCACCAGCAGCCAAGAGGCCTCTAGGTTCTGGTACGAGCAGTACTTC | CTSSQEASRFWYEQYF | TRBV1 | . | . | TRBJ2-7
TGTGCTCCTCCCCTTCTGAAAACCTACGAGCAGTACTTC | CAPPLLKTYEQYF | TRBV19 | few | . | TRBJ2-7
TGTGCCAGCAGTTTAGGAGCGGAGAGCAATGGCTACACCTTC | CASSLGAESNGYTF | TRBV28 | many | . | TRBJ1-2
TGTGCCAGCAGCTTTGGGGGAACTGGGTATGGCTACACCTTC | CASSFGGTGYGYTF | TRBV7-9 | . | . | TRBJ1-2
TGTGCCAGCAGTTACGGGGGCTATGGCTACACCTTC | CASSYGGYGYTF | TRBV6-5 | . | . | TRBJ1-2
TGTGCCAGTAGTAGTCGACAGGGGCGAGGTGAGCAGTTCTTC | CASSSRQGRGEQFF | TRBV19 | . | TRBD1 | TRBJ2-1
TGTGCCAGCAGTTTCGGGGGCTCGAGCACAGATACGCAGTATTTT | CASSFGGSSTDTQYF | TRBV28 | . | . | TRBJ2-3
TGTGCTAGCAGCTTAGGTAGCGGGGGTTACAATGAGCAGTTCTTC | CASSLGSGGYNEQFF | TRBV7-7 | few | TRBD2 | TRBJ2-1
TGTGCCAGCGGCTTAGGGACTAGCGGGAACGGTTACGAGCAGTACTTC | CASGLGTSGNGYEQYF | TRBV13 | . | TRBD2 | TRBJ2-7
TGTGCCAGCTCACCACGGGTAGGGGGTTATGGCTACACCTTC | CASSPRVGGYGYTF | TRBV18 | . | . | TRBJ1-2
TGTGCCAGCAGCTTAAGGTCAGAGTACTACGAGCAGTACTTC | CASSLRSEYYEQYF | TRBV11-2 | . | . | TRBJ2-7
TGTGCCAGCTCACCACCGGGACTAGCGGCCTACGAGCAGTACTTC | CASSPPGLAAYEQYF | TRBV18 | . | TRBD2 | TRBJ2-7
TGTGCCAGCAGCTCGGGACTAGCGATATACACAGATACGCAGTATTTT | CASSSGLAIYTDTQYF | TRBV7-9 | . | TRBD2 | TRBJ2-3
TGTGCCAGCAGTTTATTGGGGGCTTTGCAGCCCCAGCATTTT | CASSLLGALQPQHF | TRBV28 | . | . | TRBJ1-5
TGTGCCAGCAGCGCCGGGTCTAGCGGGGCGAGGGAGCAGTACTTC | CASSAGSSGAREQYF | TRBV7-2 | . | TRBD2 | TRBJ2-7
TGTGCCAGCAGCTTAGATTCGTTAAGGGCGGCCGCCGGGGAGCAGTACTTC | CASSLDSLRAAAGEQYF | TRBV11-3 | few | . | TRBJ2-7
TGTGCCAGCAGTCCCGACCGAAGACTTACAGATACGCAGTATTTT | CASSPDRRLTDTQYF | TRBV28 | many | . | TRBJ2-3